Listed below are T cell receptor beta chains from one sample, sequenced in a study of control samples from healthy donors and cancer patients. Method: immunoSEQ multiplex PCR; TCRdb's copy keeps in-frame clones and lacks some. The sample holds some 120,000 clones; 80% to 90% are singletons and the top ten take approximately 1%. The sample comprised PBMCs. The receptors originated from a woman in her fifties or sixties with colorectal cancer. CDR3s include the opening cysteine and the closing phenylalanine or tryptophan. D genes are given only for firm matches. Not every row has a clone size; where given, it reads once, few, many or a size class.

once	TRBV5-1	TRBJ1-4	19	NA	CASSFGSGGRTLKSEKLFF	TGCGCCAGCAGCTTTGGGTCCGGGGGAAGGACCCTTAAAAGCGAAAAACTGTTTTTT
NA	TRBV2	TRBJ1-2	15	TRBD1	CASSVWDRGLRGYTF	TGTGCCAGCAGTGTTTGGGACAGGGGGCTGCGTGGCTACACCTTC
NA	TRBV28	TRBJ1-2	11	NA	CASIGNYGYTF	TGTGCCAGCATTGGGAACTATGGCTACACCTTC
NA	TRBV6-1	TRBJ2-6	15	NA	CASSEADSGANVLTF	TGTGCCAGCAGTGAAGCCGACTCTGGGGCCAACGTCCTGACTTTC
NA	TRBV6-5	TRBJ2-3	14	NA	CASSHPTGKDTQYF	TGTGCCAGCAGCCACCCGACAGGTAAGGATACGCAGTATTTT
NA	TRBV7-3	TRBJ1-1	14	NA	CASSPTGAQEGAFF	TGTGCCAGCAGCCCCACGGGGGCCCAGGAGGGAGCTTTCTTT
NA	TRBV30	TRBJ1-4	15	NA	CAGEGREFENEKLFF	TGTGCCGGGGAAGGACGCGAGTTTGAAAATGAAAAACTGTTTTTT
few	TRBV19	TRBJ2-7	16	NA	CASSYSAGYWLYEQYF	TGTGCCAGTAGTTATTCGGCAGGGTATTGGTTATACGAGCAGTACTTC
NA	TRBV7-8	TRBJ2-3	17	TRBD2	CASSSSGATRPTDTQYF	TGTGCCAGCAGTTCTAGCGGGGCGACTAGGCCCACAGATACGCAGTATTTT
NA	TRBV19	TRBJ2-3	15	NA	CAISPGDGRTDTQYF	TGTGCCATCTCCCCGGGAGATGGTCGCACAGATACGCAGTATTTT
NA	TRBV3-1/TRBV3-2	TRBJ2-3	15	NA	CASSLREDFSDTQYF	TGTGCCAGCAGCCTCCGAGAAGACTTTTCAGATACGCAGTATTTT
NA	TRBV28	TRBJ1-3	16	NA	CASSSPSGVNGDTIYF	TGTGCCAGCAGTTCTCCTTCGGGGGTTAACGGGGACACCATATATTTT
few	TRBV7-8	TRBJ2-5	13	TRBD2	CASSSSGRGTQYF	TGTGCCAGCAGCTCTAGCGGGCGGGGGACCCAGTACTTC
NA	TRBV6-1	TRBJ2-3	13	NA	CASSESGERTQYF	TGTGCCAGCAGTGAATCAGGGGAGCGGACGCAGTATTTT
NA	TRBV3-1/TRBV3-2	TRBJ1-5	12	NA	CASSRSNQPQHF	TGTGCCAGCAGCCGAAGCAATCAGCCCCAGCATTTT
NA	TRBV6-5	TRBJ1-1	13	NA	CASSRGTGTEAFF	TGTGCCAGCAGTAGGGGAACTGGCACTGAAGCTTTCTTT
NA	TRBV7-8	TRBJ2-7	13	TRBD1	CASSPDRGYEQYF	TGTGCCAGCAGCCCGGACAGGGGGTACGAGCAGTACTTC
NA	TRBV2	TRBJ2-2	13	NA	CASTPTATGELFF	TGTGCCAGCACTCCGACAGCCACCGGGGAGCTGTTTTTT
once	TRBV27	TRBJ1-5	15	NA	CASSPRWGSNQPQHF	TGTGCCAGCAGTCCCCGTTGGGGGAGCAATCAGCCCCAGCATTTT
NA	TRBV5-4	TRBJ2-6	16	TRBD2	CASSLAGGLGANVLTF	TGTGCCAGCAGCTTGGCGGGGGGTCTAGGGGCCAACGTCCTGACTTTC
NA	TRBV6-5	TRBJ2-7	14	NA	CASSSPQDRYEQYF	TGTGCCAGCAGTTCCCCCCAGGATAGGTACGAGCAGTACTTC
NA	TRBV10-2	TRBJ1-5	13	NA	CASSELGNQPQHF	TGCGCCAGCAGTGAATTGGGCAATCAGCCCCAGCATTTT